The T cell receptor beta chain described here comes from a study of OX40 agonist ivuxolimab in advanced cancers. The CDR3 has 14 residues. In germline, CDR1 is MNHEY, CDR2 SVGAGI. Trimming stripped 6 bases from V and 4 bases from J, with 15 bases between. This table comes from immunoSEQ multiplex PCR, and its TCRdb copy is limited to in-frame clones, with some not included. The table has about 17,000 clones, around 77% seen once; the top ten hold 20% to 30%. Here the sequenced sample was CD4+ or CD8+ T cells sorted from blood, taken in a trial of the OX40 agonist ivuxolimab. The chain joins TRBV6-5 to TRBJ1-2, with a possible D match to TRBD1 (5 bases). This receptor was taken from an adult with an advanced solid tumor such as melanoma, head and neck, liver or kidney cancer. The CDR3 DNA follows: TGTGCCAGCAGCTGGACCCCAGGGCCCTATGGCTACACCTTC. It translates to CASSWTPGPYGYTF.